This TCR beta chain derives from a study of T-cell reconstitution after alpha-beta-depleted transplantation in children. Unique molecular identifiers tagged the TCRbeta library. TCRdb analysed the PCR reads with MiXCR anew, one entry per CDR3 protein. This table holds around 500,000 distinct CDR3 sequences, about 21% found once. CDR1 and CDR2 from the germline V gene are SGHRS and YFSETQ. This CDR3 region has 15 residues. The V end was cut by 3 bases, the J end by 8 bases, with 20 bases between. Note on this clonotype: Its antigen is unidentified.

Study observations and caveats: T-cell counts and diversity at one year following transplant were attributed mainly to newly produced T cells. Some patients showed high day-60 TCRbeta diversity, which derived from surviving recipient T cells and thymic progenitors. Where alpha-beta T cells came from about two months after transplant was reportedly several hundred expanded graft clones.

The sample in question was PBMCs, mostly from graft donor cells, obtained 360 days after TCRalphabeta/CD19-depleted stem cell transplant. This TCR derives from a boy younger than two who had a stem cell transplant for acute myeloid leukemia, so the T cells may come from the graft donor. The rearrangement joins TRBV5-1 to TRBJ1-2; D may be TRBD1 (6 bases). The CDR3 nucleotides read TGCGCCAGCAGCTCGCAGGGGAAAGTACTTGAGGGCTACACCTTC. Its protein product is CASSSQGKVLEGYTF.